A single sample gave rise to the 30 T cell receptor beta chains below, sequenced in a study of blood T cell repertoires in COVID-19. The repertoire was sequenced with immunoSEQ multiplex PCR; TCRdb's copy has only in-frame clones and lacks some. The sample holds about 120,000 clones, more than 80% seen once. Sequencing was performed on peripheral blood. The origin of the receptors is a woman between 55 and 75 years old with COVID-19, enrolled during active disease.

The chain links TRBV27 to TRBJ1-1; D unclear. This CDR3 region has 14 residues. V lost 4 bases, J lost 5 bases, and 14 bases lay in between. CDR1 and CDR2 (germline): MNHEY, SMNVEV (reference sequence). DNA for the CDR3: TGTGCCAGCAGTTCTGGCAGGATAATGACTGAAGCTTTCTTT. Translation: CASSSGRIMTEAFF.

The chain uses TRBV11-3 and TRBJ2-1; TRBD1 matches at 8 bases. The CDR3 has 16 residues. Germline CDR1 SGHNT, CDR2 YENEEA. V lost 4 bases to trimming and J lost 7 bases; unmatched junction nucleotides: 12. The chain's CDR3 is CASSSRQGRQANEQFF. In nucleotides, the CDR3 is TGTGCCAGCAGCTCCCGACAGGGGAGGCAGGCAAATGAGCAGTTCTTC.

The chain links TRBV11-3 to TRBJ1-1; D not resolved. The CDR3 is made up of 14 amino acids. Germline lookup yields CDR1 SGHNT and CDR2 YENEEA. The V end was cut by 0 bases, the J end by 5 bases, with 10 bases between. The CDR3 region has the DNA TGTGCCAGCAGCTTAGATGGAGCTCGAACTGAAGCTTTCTTT. Its protein is CASSLDGARTEAFF.

The chain couples TRBV5-6 to TRBJ2-5, with TRBD2 matching 11 bases. This CDR3 spans 15 amino acids. V lost 2 bases to trimming and J lost 5 bases; unmatched junction nucleotides: 5. Germline values: CDR1 SGHDT, CDR2 YYEEEE. CDR3 region: CASSFSSGGYETQYF. CDR3 in DNA: TGTGCCAGCAGCTTCTCTAGCGGGGGGTATGAGACCCAGTACTTC.

Turning to this clone: An end of the junction differs from the germline gene, which may be a read error. This chain links TRBV7-7 with TRBJ2-1, with D tentatively TRBD2 (6 bases). This CDR3 is 16 amino acids long. Germline V CDR1 and CDR2: SSHAT, FNYEAQ (reference sequence). The CDR3 DNA sequence: TGTGCTAGCAGCTTAGCGGCTAGCGTAGACTACAATGAGCAGTTCTTC. Amino acids: CASSLAASVDYNEQFF.

The chain joins TRBV30 to TRBJ1-2; TRBD1 might be the D (6 bases). This CDR3 is built from 14 residues. V was shortened by 3 bases and J by 4 bases, with 15 bases between the two germline ends. Germline lookup yields CDR1 GTSNPN and CDR2 SVGIG (reference sequence). The CDR3 is CAWRPPDSIYGYTF. The CDR3 DNA is TGTGCCTGGAGACCTCCGGACAGCATCTATGGCTACACCTTC.

This clone was seen once. V is TRBV5-4 and J is TRBJ1-6, with 9 bases identical to TRBD1. Germline V CDR1 and CDR2: SGHNT, YYREEE (reference sequence). V lost 4 bases, J lost 8 bases, and 10 bases stayed unmatched. The length of the CDR3 is 16 residues. The CDR3 region has the DNA TGTGCCAGCAGCCCACGGGGACAGGGCTCCTATTCACCCCTCCACTTT. It encodes CASSPRGQGSYSPLHF.

V and J are TRBV24-1 and TRBJ2-5; TRBD1 matches at 10 bases. The V and J ends lost 4 bases and 5 bases, in that order; junction bases with no gene match: 6. This CDR3 region has 15 residues. Germline loops: CDR1 KGHDR, CDR2 SFDVKD. The CDR3 sequence: CATSDLRTGGETQYF. The CDR3 coding sequence is TGTGCCACCAGTGACTTACGGACAGGGGGGGAGACCCAGTACTTC.

This rearrangement joins TRBV6-2 or TRBV6-3 to TRBJ1-1; D may be TRBD1 (6 bases). There are 11 residues in the CDR3. Trimming removed 6 bases from V and 4 bases from J, with 6 bases in between. CDR1 is MNHEY and CDR2 is SVGEGT in the germline V gene. CDR3 DNA sequence: TGTGCCAGCAGCAGGGGCACTGAAGCTTTCTTT. This gives the protein CASSRGTEAFF.

The gene calls are TRBV3-1 (or the pseudogene TRBV3-2) and TRBJ1-2; D is unclear. With 1 base removed from V and 0 bases from J, the gap between germline ends came to 3 bases. This CDR3 has 13 residues. Germline V gene data show CDR1 as LGHDT and CDR2 as YNNKEL (reference sequence). DNA of the CDR3: TGTGCCAGCAGCCAAGTAGCTAACTATGGCTACACCTTC. Translating gives CASSQVANYGYTF.

CDR3 sequence reads: CASSLDLPPTRANSPLHF. The DNA of the CDR3 is TGTGCCAGCAGCTTAGATTTACCCCCTACGAGGGCGAATTCACCCCTCCACTTT. The rearrangement uses TRBV11-3 and TRBJ1-6; D is ambiguous. Per the germline V gene, CDR1 is SGHNT and CDR2 is YENEEA. The CDR3 runs 18 residues. The V end lost 0 bases, the J end lost 7 bases, and 19 bases lay between the germline ends.

V usage is TRBV7-9 and J usage is TRBJ2-1, with D possibly TRBD2 on 5 matching bases. This CDR3 is 14 amino acids long. V was shortened by 1 base and J by 8 bases, with 12 bases between the two germline ends. CDR1 and CDR2 from the germline V gene are SEHNR and FQNEAQ (reference sequence). This CDR3 reads CASSLGSGMDEQFF. The CDR3 DNA reads as TGTGCCAGCAGCTTAGGCTCGGGGATGGATGAGCAGTTCTTC. Full variable domain (rest looked up from reference TRBV7-9 and TRBJ2-1): DTGVSQNPRHKITKRGQNVTFRCDPISEHNRLYWYRQTLGQGPEFLTYFQNEAQLEKSRLLSDRFSAERPKGSFSTLEIQRTEQGDSAMYLCASSLGSGMDEQFFGPGTRLTVL.

The chain joins TRBV19 to TRBJ1-1; D possibly corresponds to TRBD1 (5 bases). Germline CDR1 and CDR2: LNHDA and SQIVND (reference sequence). The length of the CDR3 is 14 residues. V lost 3 bases, J lost 5 bases, and 13 bases lay in between. The DNA of the CDR3 is TGTGCCAGTAGTATCCCGGGACTGCAGACTGAAGCTTTCTTT. Its protein is CASSIPGLQTEAFF.

The V call is TRBV5-1, the J call TRBJ2-7, with 12 positions matching TRBD2. The CDR3 has 16 residues. J lost 5 bases, V lost 1 base, and 7 bases had no gene match. Per germline, CDR1 SGHRS and CDR2 YFSETQ. CDR3 bases: TGCGCCAGCAGCTTGAAGACTAGCGGGGGAGGCGACGAGCAGTACTTC. Its translation is CASSLKTSGGGDEQYF.

The chain recombines TRBV7-8 with TRBJ2-1; TRBD1 matches 7 bases. Germline V lookup: CDR1 SGHVS, CDR2 FQNEAQ. J lost 9 bases, V lost 3 bases, and 5 bases had no gene match. The CDR3 extends over 13 amino acids. The CDR3 sequence is CASSLDRNGEQFF. In DNA form, the CDR3 reads TGTGCCAGCAGCTTGGACAGGAACGGTGAGCAGTTCTTC.

The chain has TRBV2 and TRBJ1-2, with D possibly TRBD1 on 5 matching bases. This CDR3 spans 14 amino acids. The V and J ends lost 11 bases and 6 bases respectively, with 22 bases between them. Per the germline V gene, CDR1 is SNHLY and CDR2 is FYNNEI. The CDR3: CALQDGAWGDGYTF. The CDR3 DNA reads TGTGCCCTACAGGACGGAGCGTGGGGCGATGGCTACACCTTC.

The gene calls are TRBV5-5 and TRBJ2-5; the match to TRBD2 covers 7 bases. V gave up 4 bases and J gave up 0 bases; unmatched junction bases: 3. Germline CDR1 is SGHKS and CDR2 is YYEKEE (reference sequence). The CDR3 spans 14 residues. The CDR3 protein is CASSILAYQETQYF. CDR3 coding DNA: TGTGCCAGCAGCATACTAGCGTACCAAGAGACCCAGTACTTC.

The chain recombines TRBV2 with TRBJ2-3, with 16 bases identical to TRBD2. Germline assignment: CDR1 SNHLY and CDR2 FYNNEI. CDR3 length equals 16 residues. The V gene end was trimmed by 8 bases and the J gene end by 3 bases; junction bases not matched to a gene: 5. Written as DNA, the CDR3 is TGTGCCAGCCCCGGGACTAGCGGGGGGGAGACAGATACGCAGTATTTT. Translating gives CASPGTSGGETDTQYF.

This clone was observed once. The V and J genes are TRBV3-1 (or the pseudogene TRBV3-2) and TRBJ1-5; D is unresolved. Germline CDR1 reads LGHDT; CDR2 reads YNNKEL (reference sequence). The CDR3 covers 13 residues. V was pared by 1 base and J by 6 bases, with 7 bases between. The CDR3 sequence: CASSQGRGQPQHF. CDR3 sequence (DNA): TGTGCCAGCAGCCAAGGACGGGGTCAGCCCCAGCATTTT.

This clone has only one observation. The chain uses TRBV5-1 and TRBJ2-7, with 7 bases fitting TRBD1. Germline CDR1 SGHRS, CDR2 YFSETQ. J was trimmed by 2 bases and V by 2 bases; bases with no gene match: 13. The CDR3 is 17 amino acids. The CDR3 bases are TGCGCCAGCAGCTTAGGCAAGACAGGGAATTTTGCCTACGAGCAGTACTTC. Amino acid sequence: CASSLGKTGNFAYEQYF.

The CDR3 coding sequence is TGTGCCAGCAGTCTTCAGTTGAACACTGAAGCTTTCTTT. Translating gives CASSLQLNTEAFF. The chain links TRBV6-5 to TRBJ1-1; no firm D call. The germline V gene encodes CDR1 MNHEY and CDR2 SVGAGI. V gave up 5 bases and J gave up 0 bases, with 7 bases separating them. There are 13 residues in the CDR3.

The rearrangement uses TRBV6-5 and TRBJ2-1; 9 bases are a match to TRBD1. This CDR3 spans 13 amino acids. Germline-derived CDR1 and CDR2 are MNHEY and SVGAGI. J lost 9 bases, V lost 2 bases, and 2 bases had no gene match. CDR3 in amino acids: CASSYDRGSEQFF. The CDR3 DNA reads as TGTGCCAGCAGTTACGACAGGGGGAGTGAGCAGTTCTTC.

The rearrangement joins TRBV5-1 to TRBJ1-3; D uncertain. Trimming cost V 4 bases and J 4 bases, with 9 bases left between them. The germline gives CDR1 SGHRS, CDR2 YFSETQ. This CDR3 region has 13 residues. For the CDR3, the DNA is TGCGCCAGCAGCCCGGCGGTCGGAAACACCATATATTTT. It yields the protein CASSPAVGNTIYF.

The chain joins TRBV6-5 to TRBJ1-2; TRBD1 matches at 7 bases. Germline V gives CDR1 MNHEY, CDR2 SVGAGI. This CDR3 contains 14 residues. V trimming: 6 bases; J trimming: 5 bases; junction bases outside the gene matches: 9. CDR3 bases: TGTGCCAGCAGGAGGACAGGAGGCCCTTATGGCTACACCTTC. It codes for CASRRTGGPYGYTF.

The J gene is TRBJ2-7, the V gene TRBV4-1, with D perhaps TRBD2 (5 bases). The germline V gene has CDR1 MGHRA and CDR2 YSYEKL. V gave up 1 base and J gave up 0 bases, with 7 bases separating them. This CDR3 is 14 amino acids long. This CDR3 is CASSQVRDSYEQYF. DNA for the CDR3: TGCGCCAGCAGCCAAGTGAGGGACTCCTACGAGCAGTACTTC.

This chain connects TRBV23-1 to TRBJ1-1; TRBD1 aligns across 9 bases. TRBV23-1 is an ORF; its function is uncertain. The V and J ends lost 2 bases and 5 bases, in that order; junction bases with no gene match: 9. CDR3 length equals 16 residues. The CDR3, as DNA: TGCGCCAGCAGTCAAGTATCGGGACAGGGTGGGACTGAAGCTTTCTTT. Protein: CASSQVSGQGGTEAFF.

V and J are TRBV5-4 and TRBJ2-2; 9 positions match TRBD2. The CDR3 spans 16 residues. The V gene end was trimmed by 4 bases and the J gene end by 7 bases; junction bases not matched to a gene: 11. The germline CDR1 and CDR2 sequences are SGHNT and YYREEE (reference sequence). As DNA, the CDR3 is TGTGCCAGCAGCGCGGGACTAGCCATGGTCAGCGGGGAGCTGTTTTTT. This encodes CASSAGLAMVSGELFF. Drawing the rest from reference TRBV5-4 and TRBJ2-2, the complete variable domain is ETGVTQSPTHLIKTRGQQVTLRCSSQSGHNTVSWYQQALGQGPQFIFQYYREEENGRGNFPPRFSGLQFPNYSSELNVNALELDDSALYLCASSAGLAMVSGELFFGEGSRLTVL.

The chain uses TRBV4-1 and TRBJ1-3; 8 positions agree with TRBD1. From germline, CDR1 is MGHRA and CDR2 YSYEKL. The CDR3 consists of 20 residues. The trim removed 0 bases at V and 0 bases at J, leaving 13 bases unmatched. Here the CDR3 reads CASSQDGQGPGMSSGNTIYF. The CDR3 DNA sequence: TGCGCCAGCAGCCAAGATGGACAGGGCCCGGGGATGAGCTCTGGAAACACCATATATTTT.

The V gene is TRBV2, the J gene TRBJ1-6, with D maybe TRBD1 (5 bases). Germline V gene lookup returns CDR1 SNHLY and CDR2 FYNNEI. This CDR3 is built from 13 residues. V shed 7 bases and J shed 6 bases, with 10 bases lying between them. The DNA of the CDR3 is TGTGCCAGCATGGGGCAGCTTAATTCACCCCTCCACTTT. Translated: CASMGQLNSPLHF.

The chain combines TRBV9 with TRBJ1-1; TRBD1 agrees at 8 bases. CDR3 size: 17 residues. The germline gives CDR1 SGDLS, CDR2 YYNGEE. The V and J ends lost 2 bases and 1 base, in that order; junction bases with no gene match: 10. CDR3 amino acids: CASSVGGQGLGNTEAFF. The CDR3 DNA reads TGTGCCAGCAGCGTTGGAGGACAGGGTCTGGGGAACACTGAAGCTTTCTTT.